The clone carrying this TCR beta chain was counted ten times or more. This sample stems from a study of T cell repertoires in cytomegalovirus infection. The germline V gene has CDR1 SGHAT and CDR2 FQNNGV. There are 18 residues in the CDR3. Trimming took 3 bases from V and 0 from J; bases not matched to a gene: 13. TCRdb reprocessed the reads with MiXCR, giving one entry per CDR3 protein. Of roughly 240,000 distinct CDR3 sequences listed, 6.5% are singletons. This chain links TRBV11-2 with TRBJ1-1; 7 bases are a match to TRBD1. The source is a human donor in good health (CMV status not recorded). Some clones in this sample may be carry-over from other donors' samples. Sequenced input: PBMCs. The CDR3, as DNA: TGTGCCAGCAGCTTTGGCCGGGACAGCTTTCTTATGAACACTGAAGCTTTCTTT. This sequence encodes CASSFGRDSFLMNTEAFF. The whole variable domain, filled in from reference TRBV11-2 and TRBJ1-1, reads EAGVAQSPRYKIIEKRQSVAFWCNPISGHATLYWYQQILGQGPKLLIQFQNNGVVDDSQLPKDRFSAERLKGVDSTLKIQPAKLEDSAVYLCASSFGRDSFLMNTEAFFGQGTRLTVV.